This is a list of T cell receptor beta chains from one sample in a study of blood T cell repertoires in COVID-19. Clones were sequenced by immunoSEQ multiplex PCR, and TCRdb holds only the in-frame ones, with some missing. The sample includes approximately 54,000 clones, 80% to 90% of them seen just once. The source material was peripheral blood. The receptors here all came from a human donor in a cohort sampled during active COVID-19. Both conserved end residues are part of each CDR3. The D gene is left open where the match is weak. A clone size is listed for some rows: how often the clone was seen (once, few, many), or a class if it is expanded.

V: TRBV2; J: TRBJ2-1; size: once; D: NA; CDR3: CASSEYPYNEQFF; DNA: TGTGCCAGCAGTGAATATCCTTACAATGAGCAGTTCTTC
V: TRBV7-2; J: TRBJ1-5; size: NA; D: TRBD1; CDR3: CASSLEAGGRQPQHF; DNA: TGTGCCAGCAGCTTAGAGGCAGGGGGACGACAGCCCCAGCATTTT
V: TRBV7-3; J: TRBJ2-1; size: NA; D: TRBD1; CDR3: CASSFSGQPNNEQFF; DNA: TGTGCCAGCAGCTTTTCGGGACAGCCTAACAATGAGCAGTTCTTC
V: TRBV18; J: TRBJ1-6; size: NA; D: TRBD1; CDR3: CASSMGQGEYFGSSPLHF; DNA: TGTGCCAGCTCAATGGGACAGGGGGAATACTTCGGCAGTTCACCCCTCCACTTT
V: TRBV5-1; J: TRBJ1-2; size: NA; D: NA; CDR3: CASRQASSNYGYTF; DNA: TGCGCCAGCAGACAGGCCTCCTCTAACTATGGCTACACCTTC
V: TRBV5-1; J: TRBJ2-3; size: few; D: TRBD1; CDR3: CASRTGGTDTQYF; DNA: TGCGCCAGCCGGACAGGTGGGACAGATACGCAGTATTTT
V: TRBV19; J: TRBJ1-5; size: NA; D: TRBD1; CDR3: CASGKGQGDQPQHF; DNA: TGTGCCAGTGGAAAGGGACAGGGGGATCAGCCCCAGCATTTT
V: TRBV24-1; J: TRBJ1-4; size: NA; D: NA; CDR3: CATSGNRQNEKLFF; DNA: TGTGCCACCAGTGGAAACAGGCAAAATGAAAAACTGTTTTTT
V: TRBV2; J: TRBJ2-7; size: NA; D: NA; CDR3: CASSGGVVDSYEQYF; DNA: TGTGCCAGCAGTGGGGGGGTAGTGGACTCCTACGAGCAGTACTTC
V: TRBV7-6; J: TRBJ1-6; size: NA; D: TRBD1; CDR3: CASSLGTGGAEPLHF; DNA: TGTGCCAGCAGCTTAGGGACAGGGGGCGCGGAACCCCTCCACTTT
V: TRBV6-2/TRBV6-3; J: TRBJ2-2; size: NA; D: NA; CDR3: CASSYAEGSGELFF; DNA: TGTGCCAGCAGTTACGCTGAGGGCTCCGGGGAGCTGTTTTTT
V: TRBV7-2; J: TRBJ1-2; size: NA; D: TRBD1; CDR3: CASSPGQGTNYGYTF; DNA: TGTGCCAGCAGCCCGGGACAGGGAACGAACTATGGCTACACCTTC
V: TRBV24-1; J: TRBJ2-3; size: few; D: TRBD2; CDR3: CATSERTSATDTQYF; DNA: TGTGCCACCAGTGAGAGGACTAGCGCCACAGATACGCAGTATTTT
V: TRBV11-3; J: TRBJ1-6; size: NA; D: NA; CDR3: CASSLMFGGDSPLHF; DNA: TGTGCCAGCAGCTTAATGTTTGGAGGAGATTCACCCCTCCACTTT
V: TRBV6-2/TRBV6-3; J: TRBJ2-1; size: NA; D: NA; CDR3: CASSYKAVSYNEQFF; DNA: TGTGCCAGCAGTTACAAAGCGGTTTCCTACAATGAGCAGTTCTTC
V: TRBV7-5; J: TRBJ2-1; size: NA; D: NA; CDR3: CARSRPGLDNNEQFF; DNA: TGTGCCAGAAGTCGACCGGGACTAGATAACAATGAGCAGTTCTTC
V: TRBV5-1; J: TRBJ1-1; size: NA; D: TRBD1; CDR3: CASRTGGAGYEAFF; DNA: TGCGCCAGTAGGACAGGGGGCGCCGGTTATGAAGCTTTCTTT
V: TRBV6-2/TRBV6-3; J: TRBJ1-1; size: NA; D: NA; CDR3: CASSYSRGYSEAFF; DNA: TGTGCCAGCAGTTACTCTCGGGGTTACTCTGAAGCTTTCTTT
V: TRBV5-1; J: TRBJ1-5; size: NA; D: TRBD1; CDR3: CASSKDTGGNQPQHF; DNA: TGCGCCAGCAGCAAGGATACAGGGGGCAATCAGCCCCAGCATTTT
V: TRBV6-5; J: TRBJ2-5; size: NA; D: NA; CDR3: CASTDSVQETQYF; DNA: TGTGCCAGCACCGACTCGGTCCAAGAGACCCAGTACTTC
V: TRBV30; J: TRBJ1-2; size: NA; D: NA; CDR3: CAWGMNYGYTF; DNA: TGTGCCTGGGGCATGAACTATGGCTACACCTTC
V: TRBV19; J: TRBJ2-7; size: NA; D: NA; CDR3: CASSLDSSYEQYF; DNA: TGTGCCAGTAGTTTGGACAGCTCCTACGAGCAGTACTTC
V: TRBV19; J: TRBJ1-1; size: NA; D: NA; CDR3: CASSVQVYTEAFF; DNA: TGTGCCAGTAGTGTACAGGTCTACACTGAAGCTTTCTTT
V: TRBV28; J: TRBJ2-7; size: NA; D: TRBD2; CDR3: CASSLTSGRVHEQYF; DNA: TGTGCCAGCAGTTTAACTAGCGGGAGAGTCCACGAGCAGTACTTC
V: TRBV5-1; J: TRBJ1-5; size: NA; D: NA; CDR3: CASSVDSLDQPQHF; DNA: TGCGCCAGCAGCGTGGACAGCTTAGATCAGCCCCAGCATTTT
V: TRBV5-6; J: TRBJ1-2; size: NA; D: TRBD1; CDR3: CASNPTGGNPNYGYTF; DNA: TGTGCCAGCAATCCAACAGGGGGCAACCCTAACTATGGCTACACCTTC
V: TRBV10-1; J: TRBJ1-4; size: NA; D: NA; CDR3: CASSFSREGRLNNEKLFF; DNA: TGCGCCAGCAGCTTTAGCAGGGAGGGAAGACTGAATAATGAAAAACTGTTTTTT
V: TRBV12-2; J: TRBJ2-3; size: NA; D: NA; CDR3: CASRPSSGDTQCF; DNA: TGTGCAAGTCGCCCGTCGAGTGGAGATACGCAGTGTTTT
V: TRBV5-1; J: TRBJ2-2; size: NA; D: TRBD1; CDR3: CASSPETGAVTGELFF; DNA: TGCGCCAGCAGCCCAGAGACAGGGGCGGTCACCGGGGAGCTGTTTTTT